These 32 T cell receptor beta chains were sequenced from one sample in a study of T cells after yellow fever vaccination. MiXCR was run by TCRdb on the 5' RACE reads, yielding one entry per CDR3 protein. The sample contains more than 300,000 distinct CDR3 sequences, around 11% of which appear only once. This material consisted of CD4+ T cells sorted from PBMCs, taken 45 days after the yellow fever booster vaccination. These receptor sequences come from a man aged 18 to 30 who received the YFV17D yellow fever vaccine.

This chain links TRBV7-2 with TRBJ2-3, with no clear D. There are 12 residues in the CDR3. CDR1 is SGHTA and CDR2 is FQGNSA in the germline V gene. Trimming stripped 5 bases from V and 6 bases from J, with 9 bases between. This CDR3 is CASSISRDTQYF. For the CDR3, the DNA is TGTGCCAGCAGCATTAGCAGGGATACGCAGTATTTT. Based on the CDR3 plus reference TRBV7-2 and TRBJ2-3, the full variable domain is GAGVSQSPSNKVTEKGKDVELRCDPISGHTALYWYRQSLGQGLEFLIYFQGNSAPDKSGLPSDRFSAERTGGSVSTLTIQRTQQEDSAVYLCASSISRDTQYFGPGTRLTVL.

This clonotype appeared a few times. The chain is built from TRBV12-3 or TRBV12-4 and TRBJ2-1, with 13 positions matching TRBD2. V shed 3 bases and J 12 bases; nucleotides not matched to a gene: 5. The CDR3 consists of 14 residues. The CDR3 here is CASSFTSGGVLQFF. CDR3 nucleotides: TGTGCCAGCAGTTTCACTAGCGGGGGGGTCCTGCAGTTCTTC.

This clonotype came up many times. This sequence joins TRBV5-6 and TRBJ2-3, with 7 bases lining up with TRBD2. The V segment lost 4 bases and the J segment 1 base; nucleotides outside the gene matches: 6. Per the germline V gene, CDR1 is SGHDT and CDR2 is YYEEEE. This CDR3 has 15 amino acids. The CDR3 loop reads CASSHAGVRTDTQYF. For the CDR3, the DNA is TGTGCCAGCAGCCATGCGGGGGTCCGCACAGATACGCAGTATTTT.

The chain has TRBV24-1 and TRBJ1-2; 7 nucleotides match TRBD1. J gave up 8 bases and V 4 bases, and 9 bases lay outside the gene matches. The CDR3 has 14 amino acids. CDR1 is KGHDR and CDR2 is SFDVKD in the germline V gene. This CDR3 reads CATSDPDRERGYTF. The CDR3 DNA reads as TGTGCCACCAGTGACCCCGACAGGGAAAGGGGCTACACCTTC.

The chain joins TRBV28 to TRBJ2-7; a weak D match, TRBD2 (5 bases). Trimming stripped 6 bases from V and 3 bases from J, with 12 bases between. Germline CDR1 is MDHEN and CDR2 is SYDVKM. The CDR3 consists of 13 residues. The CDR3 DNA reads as TGTGCCAGCAGATACTCCGGGGACTACGAGCAGTACGTC. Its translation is CASRYSGDYEQYV.

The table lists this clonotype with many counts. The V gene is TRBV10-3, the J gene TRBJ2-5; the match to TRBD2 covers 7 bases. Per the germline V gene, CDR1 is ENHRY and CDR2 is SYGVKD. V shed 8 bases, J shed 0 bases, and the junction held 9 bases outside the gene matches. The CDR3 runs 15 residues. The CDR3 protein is CAIRSGGGDQETQYF. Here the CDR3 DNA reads TGTGCCATCCGGTCGGGAGGCGGGGACCAAGAGACCCAGTACTTC.

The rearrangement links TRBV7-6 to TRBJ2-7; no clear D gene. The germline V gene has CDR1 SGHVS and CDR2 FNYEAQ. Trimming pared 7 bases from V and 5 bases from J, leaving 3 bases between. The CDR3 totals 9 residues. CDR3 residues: CASINEQYF. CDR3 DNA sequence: TGTGCCAGCATAAACGAGCAGTACTTC.

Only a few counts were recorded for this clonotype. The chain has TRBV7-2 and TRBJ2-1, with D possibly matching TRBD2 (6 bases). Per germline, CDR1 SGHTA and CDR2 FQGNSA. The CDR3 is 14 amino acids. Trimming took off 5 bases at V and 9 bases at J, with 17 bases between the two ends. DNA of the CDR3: TGTGCCAGCAGCCATACGCTGCGGGGAGGTGAGCAGTTCTTC. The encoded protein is CASSHTLRGGEQFF.

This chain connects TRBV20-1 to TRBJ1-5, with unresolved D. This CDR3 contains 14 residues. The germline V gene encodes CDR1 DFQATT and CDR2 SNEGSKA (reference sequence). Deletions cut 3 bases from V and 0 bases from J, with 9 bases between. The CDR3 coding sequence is TGCAGTGCTAGTGGTGGGTTTAGCAATCAGCCCCAGCATTTT. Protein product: CSASGGFSNQPQHF.

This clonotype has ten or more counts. The CDR3 is CASSLQDQPQHF. In DNA form, the CDR3 reads TGTGCCAGCAGCTTGCAAGATCAGCCCCAGCATTTT. This chain links TRBV7-6 with TRBJ1-5; D not resolved. The CDR3 is 12 amino acids. Germline loops: CDR1 SGHVS, CDR2 FNYEAQ. V was clipped by 3 bases and J by 5 bases, with 5 bases between them. Full variable domain (outside the CDR3, taken from reference TRBV7-6 and TRBJ1-5): GAGVSQSPRYKVTKRGQDVALRCDPISGHVSLYWYRQALGQGPEFLTYFNYEAQQDKSGLPNDRFSAERPEGSISTLTIQRTEQRDSAMYRCASSLQDQPQHFGDGTRLSIL.

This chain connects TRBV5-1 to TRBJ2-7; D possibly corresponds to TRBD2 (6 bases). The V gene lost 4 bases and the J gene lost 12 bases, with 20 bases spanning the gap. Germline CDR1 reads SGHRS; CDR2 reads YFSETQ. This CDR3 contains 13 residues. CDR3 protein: CASSEDSRAGPYF. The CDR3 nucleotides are TGCGCCAGCAGCGAGGACTCCCGGGCGGGGCCGTACTTC.

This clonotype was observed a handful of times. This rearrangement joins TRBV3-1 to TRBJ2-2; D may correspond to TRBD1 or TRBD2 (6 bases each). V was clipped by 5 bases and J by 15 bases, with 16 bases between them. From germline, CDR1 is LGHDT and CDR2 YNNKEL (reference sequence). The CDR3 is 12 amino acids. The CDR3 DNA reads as TGTGCCAGCAGCTACGGGGGCCCTGCGTTGTTTTTT. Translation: CASSYGGPALFF.

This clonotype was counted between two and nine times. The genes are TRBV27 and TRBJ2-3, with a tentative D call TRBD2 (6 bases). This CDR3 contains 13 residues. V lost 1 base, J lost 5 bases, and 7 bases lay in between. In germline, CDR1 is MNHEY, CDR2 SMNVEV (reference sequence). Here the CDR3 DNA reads TGTGCCAGCAGTTTATTCGGGGGAGATACGCAGTATTTT. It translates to CASSLFGGDTQYF.

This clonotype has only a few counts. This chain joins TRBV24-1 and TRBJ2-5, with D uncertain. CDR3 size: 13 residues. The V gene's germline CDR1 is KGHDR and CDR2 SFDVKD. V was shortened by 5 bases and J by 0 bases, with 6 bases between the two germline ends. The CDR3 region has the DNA TGTGCCACCAGTGTGACGGACCAAGAGACCCAGTACTTC. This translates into CATSVTDQETQYF.

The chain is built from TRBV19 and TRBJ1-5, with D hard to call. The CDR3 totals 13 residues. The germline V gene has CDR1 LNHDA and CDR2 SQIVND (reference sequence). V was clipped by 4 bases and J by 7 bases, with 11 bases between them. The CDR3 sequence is CASSSVEGQPQHF. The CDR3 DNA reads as TGTGCCAGTAGTAGTGTCGAGGGCCAGCCCCAGCATTTT.

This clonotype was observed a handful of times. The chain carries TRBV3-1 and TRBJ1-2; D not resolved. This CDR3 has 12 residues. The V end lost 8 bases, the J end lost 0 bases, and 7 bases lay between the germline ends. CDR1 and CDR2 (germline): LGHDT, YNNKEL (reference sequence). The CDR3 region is CASAGSNYGYTF. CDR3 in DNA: TGTGCCAGCGCGGGGTCTAACTATGGCTACACCTTC.

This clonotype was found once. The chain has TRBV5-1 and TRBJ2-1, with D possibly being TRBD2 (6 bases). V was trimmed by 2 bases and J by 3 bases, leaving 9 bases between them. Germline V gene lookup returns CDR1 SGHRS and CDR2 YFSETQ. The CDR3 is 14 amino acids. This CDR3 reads CASSLQEGYNEQFF. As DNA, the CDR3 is TGCGCCAGCAGCTTACAGGAGGGCTACAATGAGCAGTTCTTC.

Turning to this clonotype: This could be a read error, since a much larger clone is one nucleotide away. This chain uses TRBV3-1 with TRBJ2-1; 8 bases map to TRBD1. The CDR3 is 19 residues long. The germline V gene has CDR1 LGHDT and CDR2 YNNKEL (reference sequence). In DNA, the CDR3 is TGTCCCAGCAGCCATGCATACAGGACAGGGCGGGTGGCCTACAATGAGCAGTTCTTC. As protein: CPSSHAYRTGRVAYNEQFF.

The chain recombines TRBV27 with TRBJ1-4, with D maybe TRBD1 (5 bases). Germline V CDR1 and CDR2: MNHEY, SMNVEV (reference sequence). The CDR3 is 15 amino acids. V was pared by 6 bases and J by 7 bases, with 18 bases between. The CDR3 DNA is TGTGCCAGCAGACCGATCCAGGGAATCGGTGAAAAACTGTTTTTT. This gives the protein CASRPIQGIGEKLFF. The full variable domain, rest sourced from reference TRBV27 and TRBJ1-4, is EAQVTQNPRYLITVTGKKLTVTCSQNMNHEYMSWYRQDPGLGLRQIYYSMNVEVTDKGDVPEGYKVSRKEKRNFPLILESPSPNQTSLYFCASRPIQGIGEKLFFGSGTQLSVL.

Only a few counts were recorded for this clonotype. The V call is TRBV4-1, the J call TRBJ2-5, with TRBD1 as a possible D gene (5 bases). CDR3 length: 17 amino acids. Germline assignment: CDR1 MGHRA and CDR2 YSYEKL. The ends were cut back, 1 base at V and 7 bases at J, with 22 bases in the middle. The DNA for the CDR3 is TGCGCCAGCAGCCAAGTGTTCGAACAGGACCGACGAGGGACCCAGTACTTC. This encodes CASSQVFEQDRRGTQYF.

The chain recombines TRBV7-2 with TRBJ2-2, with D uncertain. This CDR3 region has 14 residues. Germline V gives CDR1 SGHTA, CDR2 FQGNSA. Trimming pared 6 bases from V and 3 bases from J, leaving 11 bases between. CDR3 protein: CASSRGIYTGELFF. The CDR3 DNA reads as TGTGCCAGCAGTCGCGGAATTTACACCGGGGAGCTGTTTTTT. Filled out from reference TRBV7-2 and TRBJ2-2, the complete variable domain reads GAGVSQSPSNKVTEKGKDVELRCDPISGHTALYWYRQSLGQGLEFLIYFQGNSAPDKSGLPSDRFSAERTGGSVSTLTIQRTQQEDSAVYLCASSRGIYTGELFFGEGSRLTVL.

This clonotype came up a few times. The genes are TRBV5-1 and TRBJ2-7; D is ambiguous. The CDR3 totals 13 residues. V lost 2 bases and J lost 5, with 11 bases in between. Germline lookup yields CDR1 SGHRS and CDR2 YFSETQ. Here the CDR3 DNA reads TGCGCCAGCAGCTTCCCACGAGGCGACGAGCAGTACTTC. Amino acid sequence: CASSFPRGDEQYF.

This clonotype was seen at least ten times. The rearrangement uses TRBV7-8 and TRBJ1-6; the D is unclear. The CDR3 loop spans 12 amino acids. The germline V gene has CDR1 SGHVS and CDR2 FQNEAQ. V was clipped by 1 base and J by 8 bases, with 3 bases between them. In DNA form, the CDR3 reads TGTGCCAGCAGCTTAGTCGATTCACCCCTCCACTTT. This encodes CASSLVDSPLHF.

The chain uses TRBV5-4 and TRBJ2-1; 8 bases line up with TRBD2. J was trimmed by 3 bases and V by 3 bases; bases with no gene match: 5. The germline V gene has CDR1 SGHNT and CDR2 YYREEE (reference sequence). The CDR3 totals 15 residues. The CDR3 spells CASSSHSGDYNEQFF. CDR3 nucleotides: TGTGCCAGCAGCTCTCATAGCGGGGACTACAATGAGCAGTTCTTC.

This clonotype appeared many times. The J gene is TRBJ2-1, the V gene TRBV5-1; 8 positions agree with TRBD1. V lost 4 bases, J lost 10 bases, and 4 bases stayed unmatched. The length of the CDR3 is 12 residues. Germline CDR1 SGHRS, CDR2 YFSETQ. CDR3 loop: CASSPDREEQFF. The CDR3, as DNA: TGCGCCAGCAGCCCGGACAGGGAAGAGCAGTTCTTC.

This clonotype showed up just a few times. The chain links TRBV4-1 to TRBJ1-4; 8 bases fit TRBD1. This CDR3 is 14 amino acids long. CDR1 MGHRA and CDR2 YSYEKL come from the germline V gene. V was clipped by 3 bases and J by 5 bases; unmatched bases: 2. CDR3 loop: CASSHRQGNEKLFF. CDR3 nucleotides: TGCGCCAGCAGCCATAGACAGGGGAATGAAAAACTGTTTTTT.

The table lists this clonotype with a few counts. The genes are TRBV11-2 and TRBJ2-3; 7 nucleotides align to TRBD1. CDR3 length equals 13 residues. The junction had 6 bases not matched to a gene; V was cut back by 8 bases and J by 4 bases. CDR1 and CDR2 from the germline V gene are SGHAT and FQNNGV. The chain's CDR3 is CASRRQGSDTQYF. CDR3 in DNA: TGTGCCAGCCGACGACAGGGCTCAGATACGCAGTATTTT.

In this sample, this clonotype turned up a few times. The CDR3 DNA reads as TGTGCCAGCAGTTTAAGCGGCCGGTACGAAACCTTC. This translates into CASSLSGRYETF. This rearrangement joins TRBV27 to TRBJ1-2, with D hard to call. Germline V CDR1 and CDR2: MNHEY, SMNVEV (reference sequence). V was trimmed by 2 bases and J by 14 bases, leaving 15 bases between them. The CDR3 consists of 12 residues.

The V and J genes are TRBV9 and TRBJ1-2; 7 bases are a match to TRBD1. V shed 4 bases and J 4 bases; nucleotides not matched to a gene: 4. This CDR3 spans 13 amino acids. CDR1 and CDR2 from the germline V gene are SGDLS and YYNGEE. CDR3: CASSPRGAYGYTF. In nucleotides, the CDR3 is TGTGCCAGCAGCCCCAGGGGGGCCTATGGCTACACCTTC.

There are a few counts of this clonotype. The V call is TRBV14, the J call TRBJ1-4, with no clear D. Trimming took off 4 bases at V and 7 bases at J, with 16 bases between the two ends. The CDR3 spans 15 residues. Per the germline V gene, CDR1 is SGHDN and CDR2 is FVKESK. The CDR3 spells CASSRDQPFGEKLFF. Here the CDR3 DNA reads TGTGCCAGCAGCCGCGACCAGCCCTTTGGTGAAAAACTGTTTTTT.

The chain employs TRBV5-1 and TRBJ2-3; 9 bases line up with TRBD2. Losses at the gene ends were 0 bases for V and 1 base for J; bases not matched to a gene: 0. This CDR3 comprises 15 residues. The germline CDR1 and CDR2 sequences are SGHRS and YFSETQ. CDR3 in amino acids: CASSLGTSGTDTQYF. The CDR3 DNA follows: TGCGCCAGCAGCTTGGGGACTAGCGGCACAGATACGCAGTATTTT.

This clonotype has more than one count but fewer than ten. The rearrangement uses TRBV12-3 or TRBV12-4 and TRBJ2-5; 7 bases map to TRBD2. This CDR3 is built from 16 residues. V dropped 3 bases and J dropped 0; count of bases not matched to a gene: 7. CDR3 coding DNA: TGTGCCAGCAGTTTTCGTCAAGCGGGGAACCAAGAGACCCAGTACTTC. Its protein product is CASSFRQAGNQETQYF.